This passage covers 2 T cell receptor beta chains from one sample sequenced in a study of T cells in Graves' hyperthyroidism and ophthalmopathy. TCR beta CDR3 regions were amplified from RNA transcripts. TCR CDR3 underwent first-round RT-PCR with the HTBI primer set. TCRdb fed the multiplex PCR reads into MiXCR, producing one record per CDR3 protein. The table records around 400,000 distinct CDR3 sequences, over 10% of them present only once. The sample consisted of blood. The receptors here all came from a woman aged 18-35 years with Graves' hyperthyroidism.

The table lists this clonotype with many counts. The chain couples TRBV20-1 to TRBJ1-1; maybe TRBD1 (5 bases). Trimming cost V 0 bases and J 1 base, with 15 bases left between them. Germline-derived CDR1 and CDR2 are DFQATT and SNEGSKA (reference sequence). CDR3 length: 16 amino acids. The CDR3 spells CSARDQGRATNTEAFF. CDR3 in DNA: TGCAGTGCTAGAGATCAAGGCAGGGCTACGAACACTGAAGCTTTCTTT.

Many counts were recorded for this clonotype. The chain carries TRBV20-1 and TRBJ2-7, with a tentative D call TRBD2 (5 bases). V was pared by 0 bases and J by 4 bases, with 7 bases between. CDR3 length equals 12 residues. The germline gives CDR1 DFQATT, CDR2 SNEGSKA (reference sequence). The CDR3 here is CSAREDWYEQYF. Here the CDR3 DNA reads TGCAGTGCTAGAGAGGACTGGTACGAGCAGTACTTC.